The 4 T cell receptor beta chains presented below share a single source sample, sequenced in a study of T-cell memory formation after mild COVID-19. TCRdb redid the calling of the 5' RACE reads with MiXCR, one entry per CDR3 protein. The sample holds around 340,000 distinct CDR3 sequences; around 13% are singletons and the top ten take approximately 21%. Material: PBMCs or a T cell subset sorted from them (not recorded which). The receptors here all came from a man younger than 35 who had mild COVID-19 (a few samples of this study predate the infection). Cell type and time point are not known.

This clonotype showed up just a few times. The rearrangement joins TRBV28 to TRBJ1-6; D is unclear. The CDR3 totals 15 residues. V lost 3 bases, J lost 5 bases, and 11 bases lay in between. Germline V CDR1 and CDR2: MDHEN, SYDVKM. As DNA, the CDR3 is TGTGCCAGCAGTTTCGCGGGTTGGGATAATTCACCCCTCCACTTT. This gives the protein CASSFAGWDNSPLHF.

A few counts support this clonotype. CDR3 sequence (DNA): TGTGCCAGCAGTTTAGGGACAGCTACTTACGGGGCTTTCTTT. Amino acids: CASSLGTATYGAFF. The V gene is TRBV28, the J gene TRBJ1-1; 7 positions agree with TRBD1. Germline V gene lookup returns CDR1 MDHEN and CDR2 SYDVKM. V was pared by 2 bases and J by 11 bases, with 11 bases of the junction left unmatched. The length of the CDR3 is 14 residues.

V and J are TRBV6-6 and TRBJ2-1; possibly TRBD2 for D (5 bases). CDR3 length: 13 residues. Germline CDR1 MNHNY, CDR2 SVGAGI (reference sequence). V was pared by 7 bases and J by 1 base, with 8 bases between. The DNA of the CDR3 is TGTGCCAGCACCGGGGTTTCCTACAATGAGCAGTTCTTC. The encoded protein is CASTGVSYNEQFF.

The chain recombines TRBV7-2 with TRBJ2-7; 9 positions agree with TRBD1. The germline V gene has CDR1 SGHTA and CDR2 FQGNSA. The CDR3 has 15 residues. The V segment lost 6 bases and the J segment 2 bases; nucleotides outside the gene matches: 8. The CDR3: CASRGGTGTTYEQYF. Written as DNA, the CDR3 is TGTGCCAGCAGGGGGGGGACAGGGACTACCTACGAGCAGTACTTC.